The source of this T cell receptor beta chain is a study of cytomegalovirus exposure and HLA in healthy donors. Germline trimming cut 8 bases from V and 7 bases from J; bases unmatched to any gene: 9. Germline lookup yields CDR1 SGHNT and CDR2 YENEEA. The CDR3 loop spans 14 amino acids. A word on this clone: Its matching antigen is unknown.

Findings and caveats of the study: Most CMV-associated TCR beta chains appeared HLA-restricted in a later analysis. Most TCR sequences were uncommon, yet certain public TCRs appeared in many donors.

Primers: 60 Vbeta forward and 13 Jbeta reverse. Using immunoSEQ multiplex PCR, the repertoire was profiled, and TCRdb retains in-frame clones only, with some absent. The sample lists 150,000 to 200,000 clones, around 80% occurring once. The chain is built from TRBV11-3 and TRBJ2-1, with 9 positions matching TRBD1. The clonotype comes from a woman aged 40 to 50 in good health and CMV-seronegative. Sequences were obtained from PBMCs. CDR3 sequence reads: CASQILTGGNEQFF. The CDR3 DNA reads as TGTGCCAGCCAAATACTGACAGGGGGGAATGAGCAGTTCTTC.